This T cell receptor (beta chain) was sequenced for a study of cytomegalovirus exposure and HLA in healthy donors. CDR3 length: 14 residues. Trimming stripped 2 bases from V and 8 bases from J, with 13 bases between. Germline CDR1 and CDR2: MNHNS and SASEGT. Study conclusions and caveats: A later analysis appeared to link common viral pathogens to several of the most significant clusters. In vitro experiments confirmed that a few CMV-associated chains were specific for CMV antigens. Highly shared variants forming one cluster were likely a sequencing artifact.

About this clone: The antigen remains undetermined.

Amplification used 60 Vbeta primers and 13 Jbeta primers. Using immunoSEQ multiplex PCR, the repertoire was profiled, and TCRdb retains in-frame clones only, with some absent. This table has under 150,000 clones, around three quarters appearing once. The V call is TRBV6-1, the J call TRBJ2-1; D is ambiguous. The sequence was obtained from a middle-aged woman in good health and CMV-seropositive. Sequencing was performed on PBMCs. This chain's CDR3 is CASSEINTRYEQFF. In DNA, the CDR3 is TGTGCCAGCAGTGAAATTAACACAAGATATGAGCAGTTCTTC.